Listed here are 31 T cell receptor beta chains from one sample, sequenced in a study of T cell changes during pregnancy in multiple sclerosis. Here immunoSEQ multiplex PCR was the method, and the copy in TCRdb shows in-frame clones only, minus some. The top ten clones hold 0.8% to 1% of a sample with about 80,000 clones, over 85% of them seen once. The specimen comprised peripheral blood, sampled in the second trimester of pregnancy. These receptors were obtained from a female donor in good health, enrolled as a control in a pregnancy study.

The chain has TRBV30 and TRBJ2-1, with D maybe TRBD1 (5 bases). Germline loops: CDR1 GTSNPN, CDR2 SVGIG (reference sequence). The CDR3 is 16 residues long. V lost 6 bases to trimming and J lost 8 bases, with 26 bases between them. DNA for the CDR3: TGTGCCTGCTCAGAGGACACGGTCTCCCTTAACGATGAGCAGTTCTTC. Translating gives CACSEDTVSLNDEQFF.

The chain combines TRBV5-5 with TRBJ2-3; possible D gene TRBD2, 6 bases. The germline CDR1 and CDR2 sequences are SGHKS and YYEKEE (reference sequence). Trimming cost V 3 bases and J 3 bases, with 17 bases left between them. This CDR3 is built from 16 residues. The CDR3 DNA is TGTGCCAGCAGCTCAAAGGCGGGGCCGGGTACAGATACGCAGTATTTT. Encoded protein: CASSSKAGPGTDTQYF.

This clone appeared once. The sample contains more than one DNA sequence encoding this CDR3. This rearrangement joins TRBV27 to TRBJ2-3, with D hard to call. The CDR3 spans 9 residues. V was clipped by 9 bases and J by 7 bases, with 5 bases between them. Per germline, CDR1 MNHEY and CDR2 SMNVEV (reference sequence). Written as DNA, the CDR3 is TGTGCCAGGACATATACGCAGTATTTT. Amino acids: CARTYTQYF.

The chain couples TRBV19 to TRBJ1-5, with D unclear. Germline CDR1 LNHDA, CDR2 SQIVND (reference sequence). V dropped 8 bases and J dropped 7 bases, with 15 bases sitting between them. The CDR3 contains 13 residues. This CDR3 reads CASSLSGKQPQHF. The CDR3 coding sequence is TGTGCCAGTTCCCTCTCCGGGAAACAGCCCCAGCATTTT. The full variable domain, in which reference TRBV19 and TRBJ1-5 provide the parts outside the CDR3, is DGGITQSPKYLFRKEGQNVTLSCEQNLNHDAMYWYRQDPGQGLRLIYYSQIVNDFQKGDIAEGYSVSREKKESFPLTVTSAQKNPTAFYLCASSLSGKQPQHFGDGTRLSIL.

This clone has only one observation. The chain recombines TRBV11-2 with TRBJ2-7; D perhaps matches TRBD2 (6 bases). This CDR3 is 15 amino acids long. Per germline, CDR1 SGHAT and CDR2 FQNNGV. Trimming pared 4 bases from V and 3 bases from J, leaving 16 bases between. The CDR3: CASSSEGRGSYEQYF. CDR3 coding DNA: TGTGCCAGCAGCTCGGAGGGGCGCGGTAGCTACGAGCAGTACTTC.

The chain links TRBV7-2 to TRBJ2-1; D call uncertain. This CDR3 comprises 13 residues. The germline V gene encodes CDR1 SGHTA and CDR2 FQGNSA. The ends were cut back, 5 bases at V and 8 bases at J, with 13 bases in the middle. CDR3 amino acids: CASSPRPVDEQFF. The CDR3 DNA reads as TGTGCCAGCAGCCCCAGGCCGGTAGATGAGCAGTTCTTC. The entire variable domain, with the rest obtained from reference TRBV7-2 and TRBJ2-1, is as follows: GAGVSQSPSNKVTEKGKDVELRCDPISGHTALYWYRQSLGQGLEFLIYFQGNSAPDKSGLPSDRFSAERTGGSVSTLTIQRTQQEDSAVYLCASSPRPVDEQFFGPGTRLTVL.

The J gene is TRBJ1-5, the V gene TRBV5-6; tentatively, D is TRBD1 (6 bases). CDR1 is SGHDT and CDR2 is YYEEEE in the germline V gene. Trimming shortened V by 2 bases and J by 4 bases, and 7 bases separated the two germline ends. The CDR3 extends over 13 amino acids. CDR3: CASSLTGNQPQHF. As DNA, the CDR3 is TGTGCCAGCAGCTTAACAGGGAATCAGCCCCAGCATTTT.

The rearrangement joins TRBV28 to TRBJ2-7, with a tentative D call TRBD2 (7 bases). V was cut by 6 bases and J by 1 base, with 16 bases left in between. The CDR3 contains 15 residues. CDR1 is MDHEN and CDR2 is SYDVKM in the germline V gene. DNA for the CDR3: TGTGCCAGCAGGAGGGGGGGCGGGAGTTCCTACGAGCAGTACTTC. It specifies CASRRGGGSSYEQYF.

V and J are TRBV6-5 and TRBJ1-1; possibly TRBD1 for D (5 bases). The CDR3 covers 14 residues. V was clipped by 6 bases and J by 6 bases, with 17 bases between them. CDR1 MNHEY and CDR2 SVGAGI come from the germline V gene. The CDR3 protein is CASRLYSQVPEAFF. The DNA for the CDR3 is TGTGCCAGCAGATTATACTCACAGGTCCCTGAAGCTTTCTTT.

V is TRBV5-4 and J is TRBJ2-7; D ambiguous. The CDR3 is 13 amino acids. Germline values: CDR1 SGHNT, CDR2 YYREEE (reference sequence). The V end was cut by 0 bases, the J end by 6 bases, with 10 bases between. The CDR3 here is CASSLATMGEQYF. Written as DNA, the CDR3 is TGTGCCAGCAGCTTGGCTACTATGGGCGAGCAGTACTTC. The variable domain in full, completed from reference TRBV5-4 and TRBJ2-7, reads ETGVTQSPTHLIKTRGQQVTLRCSSQSGHNTVSWYQQALGQGPQFIFQYYREEENGRGNFPPRFSGLQFPNYSSELNVNALELDDSALYLCASSLATMGEQYFGPGTRLTVT.

The chain links TRBV27 to TRBJ2-2; TRBD2 aligns across 11 bases. The CDR3 totals 15 residues. The V and J ends lost 5 bases and 6 bases, in that order; junction bases with no gene match: 5. The germline gives CDR1 MNHEY, CDR2 SMNVEV (reference sequence). The chain's CDR3 is CASSLTSGRAGELFF. The CDR3 region has the DNA TGTGCCAGCAGTCTCACTAGCGGGAGAGCCGGGGAGCTGTTTTTT.

The CDR3: CASSEGDSSSYNEQFF. CDR3 coding DNA: TGTGCCAGCAGTGAGGGTGACTCGAGCTCCTACAATGAGCAGTTCTTC. The chain employs TRBV25-1 and TRBJ2-1; D remains unclear. Between the trimmed V and J ends, which lost 3 bases and 0 bases, there was a span of 12 bases. This CDR3 is built from 16 residues. CDR1 is MGHDK and CDR2 is SYGVNS in the germline V gene.

V is TRBV29-1 and J is TRBJ1-3; D gene unclear. Germline assignment: CDR1 SQVTM and CDR2 ANQGSEA. V was pared by 4 bases and J by 2 bases, with 15 bases between. This CDR3 is built from 15 residues. The DNA for the CDR3 is TGCAGCGTTGGTGAGGACGGGAATACTGGAAACACCATATATTTT. Its translation is CSVGEDGNTGNTIYF.

DNA for the CDR3: TGTGCCACCAGCAGAGGGAACAGGGGCGAGCAGTACTTC. Translated: CATSRGNRGEQYF. V is TRBV15 and J is TRBJ2-7; 7 positions match TRBD1. The CDR3 contains 13 residues. Trimming took 1 base from V and 6 from J; bases not matched to a gene: 3. Germline CDR1 is LNHNV and CDR2 is YYDKDF (reference sequence).

The V call is TRBV7-2, the J call TRBJ2-6; unclear D gene. The germline gives CDR1 SGHTA, CDR2 FQGNSA. The V end lost 0 bases, the J end lost 5 bases, and 2 bases lay between the germline ends. This CDR3 spans 13 amino acids. The CDR3: CASSLARANVLTF. The CDR3 bases are TGTGCCAGCAGCTTAGCTAGGGCCAACGTCCTGACTTTC.

The V gene is TRBV29-1, the J gene TRBJ2-7; D unresolved. The CDR3 has 11 amino acids. The germline V and J ends were trimmed by 8 bases and 5 bases, with 13 bases remaining between them. The germline V gene encodes CDR1 SQVTM and CDR2 ANQGSEA. Written as DNA, the CDR3 is TGCAGCACAAGGAGTTCCCACGAGCAGTACTTC. Its translation: CSTRSSHEQYF.

The V call is TRBV18, the J call TRBJ2-7, with D possibly being TRBD2 (5 bases). The V end lost 0 bases, the J end lost 4 bases, and 16 bases lay between the germline ends. The CDR3 runs 16 residues. Germline V gene data show CDR1 as KGHSH and CDR2 as LQKENI. The DNA of the CDR3 is TGTGCCAGCTCACCACCTCCTCCGGGGATTTTTTACGAGCAGTACTTC. Residues: CASSPPPPGIFYEQYF.

A note on this clone: The junction departs from germline at one end; a sequencing error may be responsible. The chain joins TRBV5-6 to TRBJ2-1; TRBD2 matches at 7 bases. There are 17 residues in the CDR3. Germline V gene data show CDR1 as SGHDT and CDR2 as YYEEEE. The chain's CDR3 is CASTLLGGAGPYNEQFF. The CDR3 DNA reads TGTGCCAGCACCTTGCTTGGGGGAGCGGGGCCATACAATGAGCAGTTCTTC.

The count of this clone is one. The chain joins TRBV11-2 to TRBJ2-3; 10 positions match TRBD1. Germline V gene sequence: CDR1 SGHAT, CDR2 FQNNGV. This CDR3 has 14 amino acids. V dropped 3 bases and J dropped 7; count of bases not matched to a gene: 4. The chain's CDR3 is CASSFDRGRNTQYF. The CDR3 region has the DNA TGTGCCAGCAGCTTCGACAGGGGGCGAAATACGCAGTATTTT.

This chain connects TRBV19 to TRBJ1-2; unclear D gene. Trimming left V 3 bases short and J 0 bases short, with 14 bases between. This CDR3 spans 16 amino acids. Germline-derived CDR1 and CDR2 are LNHDA and SQIVND (reference sequence). CDR3 amino acids: CASSIGGRSSNYGYTF. The CDR3 coding sequence is TGTGCCAGTAGTATCGGAGGGAGAAGCTCTAACTATGGCTACACCTTC.

The chain has TRBV5-6 and TRBJ2-5; D gene ambiguous. The CDR3 contains 13 residues. CDR1 and CDR2 (germline): SGHDT, YYEEEE. Trimming took off 2 bases at V and 1 base at J, with 6 bases between the two ends. The CDR3: CASSLAPQETQYF. CDR3 in DNA: TGTGCCAGCAGCTTAGCGCCCCAAGAGACCCAGTACTTC.

This chain joins TRBV5-1 and TRBJ1-1; D gene unclear. In germline, CDR1 is SGHRS, CDR2 YFSETQ. The V end lost 3 bases, the J end lost 4 bases, and 13 bases lay between the germline ends. This CDR3 region has 14 residues. The CDR3 DNA is TGCGCCAGCAGCTCCGGGTCTCCTTCCACTGAAGCTTTCTTT. Its protein is CASSSGSPSTEAFF.

The V gene is TRBV6-1, the J gene TRBJ1-1; no definite D call. This CDR3 comprises 14 residues. In germline, CDR1 is MNHNS, CDR2 SASEGT. The V end lost 3 bases, the J end lost 0 bases, and 8 bases lay between the germline ends. The CDR3 reads CASSERVMNTEAFF. The CDR3 DNA follows: TGTGCCAGCAGTGAGAGGGTGATGAACACTGAAGCTTTCTTT.

This chain joins TRBV4-1 and TRBJ2-3, with TRBD2 as a possible D gene (5 bases). Trimming stripped 3 bases from V and 4 bases from J, with 8 bases between. CDR1 is MGHRA and CDR2 is YSYEKL in the germline V gene. This CDR3 spans 13 amino acids. CDR3 DNA sequence: TGCGCCAGCAGCCAGATACTAGCAGATACGCAGTATTTT. As protein: CASSQILADTQYF.

V and J are TRBV5-4 and TRBJ2-7; 11 bases map to TRBD1. This CDR3 spans 16 amino acids. The V and J ends lost 2 bases and 4 bases, in that order; junction bases with no gene match: 8. CDR1 SGHNT and CDR2 YYREEE come from the germline V gene (reference sequence). The CDR3 spells CASSFYIGTGGYEQYF. Here the CDR3 DNA reads TGTGCCAGCAGCTTCTACATCGGGACAGGGGGATACGAGCAGTACTTC.

The genes are TRBV27 and TRBJ2-5; TRBD2 agrees at 9 bases. Germline values: CDR1 MNHEY, CDR2 SMNVEV (reference sequence). The CDR3 length is 18 residues. Trimming at V came to 5 bases and at J to 4 bases, leaving 17 bases not matched to a gene. In DNA, the CDR3 is TGTGCCAGCAGTCCCACTGACGTTGCGGGAGGGCCACGAGAGACCCAGTACTTC. Amino acid sequence: CASSPTDVAGGPRETQYF.

A single count supports this clone. This chain links TRBV7-9 with TRBJ2-7, with TRBD2 identical over 10 bases. V shed 2 bases, J shed 4 bases, and the junction held 5 bases outside the gene matches. The V gene's germline CDR1 is SEHNR and CDR2 FQNEAQ (reference sequence). CDR3 length equals 15 residues. CDR3 region: CASSLQREGLYEQYF. CDR3 DNA sequence: TGTGCCAGCAGCTTACAGCGGGAGGGCCTTTACGAGCAGTACTTC.

This clone was counted a single time. The rearrangement links TRBV4-1 to TRBJ1-1, with D perhaps TRBD1 (5 bases). The CDR3 has 15 amino acids. V shed 4 bases and J shed 2 bases, with 14 bases lying between them. Looked up from germline, CDR1 is MGHRA and CDR2 is YSYEKL. The CDR3 reads CASSPQGPINTEAFF. CDR3 DNA: TGCGCCAGCAGCCCTCAGGGCCCCATTAACACTGAAGCTTTCTTT.

This chain links TRBV19 with TRBJ2-5; D might be TRBD2 (5 bases). Germline CDR1 is LNHDA and CDR2 is SQIVND (reference sequence). The CDR3 covers 14 residues. Trimming took off 5 bases at V and 5 bases at J, with 15 bases between the two ends. The CDR3 sequence: CASSRRGSGETQYF. In DNA, the CDR3 is TGTGCCAGTAGTCGACGGGGATCCGGGGAGACCCAGTACTTC.

This sequence joins TRBV5-1 and TRBJ2-1; 7 bases are shared with TRBD1. This CDR3 region has 17 residues. Germline CDR1 is SGHRS and CDR2 is YFSETQ. J was trimmed by 4 bases and V by 2 bases; bases with no gene match: 12. CDR3 DNA sequence: TGCGCCAGCAGCTTCTTCCGGACAGGCGCCGTTTACAATGAGCAGTTCTTC. It encodes CASSFFRTGAVYNEQFF. The whole variable domain, remainder taken from reference TRBV5-1 and TRBJ2-1, is KAGVTQTPRYLIKTRGQQVTLSCSPISGHRSVSWYQQTPGQGLQFLFEYFSETQRNKGNFPGRFSGRQFSNSRSEMNVSTLELGDSALYLCASSFFRTGAVYNEQFFGPGTRLTVL.

This clone was seen only a few times. The rearrangement uses TRBV19 and TRBJ2-5; 10 bases fit TRBD2. The V segment lost 7 bases and the J segment 1 base; nucleotides outside the gene matches: 24. There are 21 residues in the CDR3. Germline V CDR1 and CDR2: LNHDA, SQIVND (reference sequence). The CDR3 reads CASIGSRERLAGEGSQETQYF. The CDR3 coding sequence is TGTGCCAGTATCGGGTCCCGAGAAAGGCTAGCGGGAGAAGGGAGCCAAGAGACCCAGTACTTC.